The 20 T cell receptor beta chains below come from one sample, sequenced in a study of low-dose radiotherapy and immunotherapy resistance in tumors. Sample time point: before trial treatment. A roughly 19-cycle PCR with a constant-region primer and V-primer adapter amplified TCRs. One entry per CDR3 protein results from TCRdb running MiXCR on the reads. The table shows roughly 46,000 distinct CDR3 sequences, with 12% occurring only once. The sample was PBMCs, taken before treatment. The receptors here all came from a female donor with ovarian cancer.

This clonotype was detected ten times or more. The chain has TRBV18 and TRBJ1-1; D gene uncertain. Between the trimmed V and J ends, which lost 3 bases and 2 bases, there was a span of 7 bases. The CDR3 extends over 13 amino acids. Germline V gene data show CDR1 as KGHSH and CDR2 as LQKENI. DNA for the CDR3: TGTGCCAGCTCACCTGGGGTCAACACTGAAGCTTTCTTT. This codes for CASSPGVNTEAFF. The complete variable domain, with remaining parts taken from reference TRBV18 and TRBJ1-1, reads NAGVMQNPRHLVRRRGQEARLRCSPMKGHSHVYWYRQLPEEGLKFMVYLQKENIIDESGMPKERFSAEFPKEGPSILRIQQVVRGDSAAYFCASSPGVNTEAFFGQGTRLTVV.

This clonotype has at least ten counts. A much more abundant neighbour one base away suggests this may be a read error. CDR3 nucleotide sequence: TGTGCCAGCAAAGCCGGGACGGCCCAAGAGACCCAGTGCTTC. Translating gives CASKAGTAQETQCF. The chain joins TRBV2 to TRBJ2-5; D assignment may be TRBD1 or TRBD2 (5 bases each). The CDR3 consists of 14 residues. Germline assignment: CDR1 SNHLY and CDR2 FYNNEI. The full variable domain, with the rest looked up from reference TRBV2 and TRBJ2-5, is EPEVTQTPSHQVTQMGQEVILRCVPISNHLYFYWYRQILGQKVEFLVSFYNNEISEKSEIFDDQFSVERPDGSNFTLKIRSTKLEDSAMYFCASKAGTAQETQCFGPGTRLLVL.

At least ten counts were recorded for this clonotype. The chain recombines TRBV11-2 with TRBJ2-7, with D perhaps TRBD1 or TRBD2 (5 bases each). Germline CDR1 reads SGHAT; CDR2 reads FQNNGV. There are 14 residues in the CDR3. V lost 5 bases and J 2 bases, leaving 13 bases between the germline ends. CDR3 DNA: TGTGCCAGCAGCCGATCGGGGACCGCCTACGAGCAGTACTTC. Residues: CASSRSGTAYEQYF.

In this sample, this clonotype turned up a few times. CDR3 sequence (DNA): TGTGCCAGCAGTTACTCGAGGCTAGCGGGGGGGACCTACGAGCAGTACTTC. The encoded protein is CASSYSRLAGGTYEQYF. V and J are TRBV6-8 and TRBJ2-7, with TRBD2 matching over 12 bases. The CDR3 totals 17 residues. In germline, CDR1 is MNHGY, CDR2 SAAAGT. The trim removed 0 bases at V and 2 bases at J, leaving 5 bases unmatched.

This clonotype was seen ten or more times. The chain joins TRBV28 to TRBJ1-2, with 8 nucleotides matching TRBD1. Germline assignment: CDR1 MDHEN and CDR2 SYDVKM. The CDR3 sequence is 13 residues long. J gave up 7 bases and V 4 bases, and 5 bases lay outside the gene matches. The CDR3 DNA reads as TGTGCCAGCAGTTCCGGACAGGGCGGTGGCTACACCTTC. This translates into CASSSGQGGGYTF.

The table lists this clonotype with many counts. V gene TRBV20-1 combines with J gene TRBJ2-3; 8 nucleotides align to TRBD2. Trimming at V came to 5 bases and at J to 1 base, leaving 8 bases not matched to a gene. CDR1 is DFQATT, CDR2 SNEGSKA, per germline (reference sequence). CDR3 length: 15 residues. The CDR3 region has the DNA TGCAGTGCTGCCATAGCGGGGAAACGCACAGATACGCAGTATTTT. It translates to CSAAIAGKRTDTQYF.

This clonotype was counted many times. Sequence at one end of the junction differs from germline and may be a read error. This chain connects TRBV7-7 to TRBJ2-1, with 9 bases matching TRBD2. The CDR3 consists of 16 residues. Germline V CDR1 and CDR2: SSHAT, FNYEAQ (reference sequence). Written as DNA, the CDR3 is TGTGCTAGCAGCTTAGGCGGGCGGGGGGGCTTCAATGAGCAGTTCTTC. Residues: CASSLGGRGGFNEQFF.

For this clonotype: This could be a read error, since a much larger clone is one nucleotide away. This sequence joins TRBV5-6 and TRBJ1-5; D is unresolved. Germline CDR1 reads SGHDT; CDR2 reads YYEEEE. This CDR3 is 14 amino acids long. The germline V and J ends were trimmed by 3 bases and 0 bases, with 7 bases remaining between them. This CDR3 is CASSWPGSNQPQHF. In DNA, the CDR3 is TGTGCCAGCAGCTGGCCGGGTAGCAATCAGCCCCAGCATTTT.

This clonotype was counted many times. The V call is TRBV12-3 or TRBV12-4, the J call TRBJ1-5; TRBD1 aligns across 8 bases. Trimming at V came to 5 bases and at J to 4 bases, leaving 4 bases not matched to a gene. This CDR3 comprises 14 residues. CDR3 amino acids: CASSRRQGNQPQHF. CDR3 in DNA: TGTGCCAGCAGTCGTCGACAGGGGAATCAGCCCCAGCATTTT.

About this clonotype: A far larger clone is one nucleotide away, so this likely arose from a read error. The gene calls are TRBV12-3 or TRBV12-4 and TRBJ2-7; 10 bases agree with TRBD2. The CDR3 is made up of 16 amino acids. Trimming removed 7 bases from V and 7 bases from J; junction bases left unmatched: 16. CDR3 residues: CASTPGASGRSYEQYF. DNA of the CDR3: TGTGCCAGCACCCCGGGGGCTAGCGGGAGAAGCTATGAGCAGTACTTC.

The CDR3 region has the DNA TGTGCCAGCAGTGACCTAGGCCCGACAGGGAGATACAATGAGCAGTTCTTC. Its protein is CASSDLGPTGRYNEQFF. The V and J genes are TRBV2 and TRBJ2-1, with 7 bases aligning to TRBD1. Germline V gene sequence: CDR1 SNHLY, CDR2 FYNNEI. The V segment lost 3 bases and the J segment 4 bases; nucleotides outside the gene matches: 12. The CDR3 runs 17 residues.

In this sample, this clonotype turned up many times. Here the CDR3 reads CASSRGGNTEAFF. CDR3 coding DNA: TGTGCCAGTAGTAGGGGGGGCAACACTGAAGCTTTCTTT. This chain links TRBV19 with TRBJ1-1; perhaps TRBD1 as D (6 bases). V lost 4 bases to trimming and J lost 2 bases, with 8 bases between them. The CDR3 contains 13 residues. Looked up from germline, CDR1 is LNHDA and CDR2 is SQIVND (reference sequence).

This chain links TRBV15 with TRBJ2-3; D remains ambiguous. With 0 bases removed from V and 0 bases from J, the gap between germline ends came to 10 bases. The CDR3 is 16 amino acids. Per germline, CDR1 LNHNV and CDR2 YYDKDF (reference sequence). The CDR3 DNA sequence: TGTGCCACCAGCAGAGATCCAACAACAAGCACAGATACGCAGTATTTT. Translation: CATSRDPTTSTDTQYF.

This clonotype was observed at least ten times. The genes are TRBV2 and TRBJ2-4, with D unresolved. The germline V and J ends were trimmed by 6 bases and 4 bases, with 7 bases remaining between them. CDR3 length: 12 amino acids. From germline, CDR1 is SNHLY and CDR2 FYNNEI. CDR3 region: CASRRLKNIQYF. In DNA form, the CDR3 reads TGTGCCAGCAGGAGGCTGAAAAACATTCAGTACTTC.

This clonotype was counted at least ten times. The CDR3 loop reads CASSTGLQETQYF. CDR3 coding DNA: TGTGCCAGCAGCACAGGGCTACAAGAGACCCAGTACTTC. The genes are TRBV6-1 and TRBJ2-5; TRBD1 is a possible D gene (6 bases). From germline, CDR1 is MNHNS and CDR2 SASEGT. The CDR3 extends over 13 amino acids. Deletions cut 6 bases from V and 2 bases from J, with 10 bases between.

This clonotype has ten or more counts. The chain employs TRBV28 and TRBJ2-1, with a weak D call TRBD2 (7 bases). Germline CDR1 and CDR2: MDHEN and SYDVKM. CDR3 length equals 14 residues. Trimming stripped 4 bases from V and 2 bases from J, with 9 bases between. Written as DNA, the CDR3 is TGTGCCAGCAGTTGGGGGGGGCCCTACAATGAGCAGTTCTTC. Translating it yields CASSWGGPYNEQFF.

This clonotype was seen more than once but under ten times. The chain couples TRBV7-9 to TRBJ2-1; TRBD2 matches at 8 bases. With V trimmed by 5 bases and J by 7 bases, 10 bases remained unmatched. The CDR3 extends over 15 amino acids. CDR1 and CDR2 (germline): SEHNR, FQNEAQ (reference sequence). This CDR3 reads CASSVTSANRNEQFF. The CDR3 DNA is TGTGCCAGCAGCGTGACTAGCGCTAATAGGAATGAGCAGTTCTTC.

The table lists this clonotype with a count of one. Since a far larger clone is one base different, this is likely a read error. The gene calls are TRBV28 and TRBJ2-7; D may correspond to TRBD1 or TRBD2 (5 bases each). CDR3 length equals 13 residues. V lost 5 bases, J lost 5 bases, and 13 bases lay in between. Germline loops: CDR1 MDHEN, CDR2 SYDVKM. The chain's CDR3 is CASSGRGTDEQYF. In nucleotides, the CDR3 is TGTGCCAGCAGTGGTCGAGGGACCGACGAGCAGTACTTC.

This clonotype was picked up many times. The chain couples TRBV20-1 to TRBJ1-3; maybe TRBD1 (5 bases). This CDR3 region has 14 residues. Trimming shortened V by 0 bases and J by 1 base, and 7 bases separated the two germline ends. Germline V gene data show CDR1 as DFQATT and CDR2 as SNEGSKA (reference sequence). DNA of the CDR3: TGCAGTGCTAGAGACGGGGGGTCTGGAAACACCATATATTTT. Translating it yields CSARDGGSGNTIYF.

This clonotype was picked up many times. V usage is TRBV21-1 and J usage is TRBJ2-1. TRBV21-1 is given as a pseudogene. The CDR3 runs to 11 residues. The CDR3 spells CASSLHGEQFF. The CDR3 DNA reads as TGTGCCAGCAGCCTCCATGGTGAGCAGTTCTTC.